The present TCR beta chain was sequenced within a study of CD8 T cells in Susac syndrome. An input of about 0.45 to 1 ug of RNA was subjected to reverse transcription using random hexamers. TCRdb redid the calling of the immunoSEQ multiplex PCR reads with MiXCR, one entry per CDR3 protein. The sample shows 110,000 or so distinct CDR3 sequences, roughly 94% of them seen only once. Per germline, CDR1 SGHTA and CDR2 FQGTGA. V was pared by 5 bases and J by 9 bases, with 14 bases between. The CDR3 contains 13 residues. The rearrangement uses TRBV7-3 and TRBJ2-1; D not certain. The TCR originated in a human donor in good health. Source material: CD4+ T cells from PBMCs. CDR3 bases: TGTGCCAGCAGCATAAATTTGGCAGGTGAGCAGTTCTTC. It encodes CASSINLAGEQFF.